This paragraph covers one T cell receptor (beta chain) sequence. The sample belongs to a study of siplizumab effects on memory and regulatory T cells. Germline V gene sequence: CDR1 SNHLY, CDR2 FYNNEI. V was shortened by 6 bases and J by 1 base, with 13 bases between the two germline ends. The CDR3 loop spans 15 amino acids. Libraries were prepared by immunoSEQ multiplex PCR; TCRdb keeps only in-frame clonotypes and omits some of them. Among 26,000 or so clones listed, about 79% were seen once. The TCR comes from a human donor in good health. The sample was memory CD4+ T cells sorted from blood. The chain links TRBV2 to TRBJ1-5; D perhaps matches TRBD1 (5 bases). The DNA for the CDR3 is TGTGCCAGCAGGCGCCCCGGGGACAGCAATCAGCCCCAGCATTTT. Encoded protein: CASRRPGDSNQPQHF.